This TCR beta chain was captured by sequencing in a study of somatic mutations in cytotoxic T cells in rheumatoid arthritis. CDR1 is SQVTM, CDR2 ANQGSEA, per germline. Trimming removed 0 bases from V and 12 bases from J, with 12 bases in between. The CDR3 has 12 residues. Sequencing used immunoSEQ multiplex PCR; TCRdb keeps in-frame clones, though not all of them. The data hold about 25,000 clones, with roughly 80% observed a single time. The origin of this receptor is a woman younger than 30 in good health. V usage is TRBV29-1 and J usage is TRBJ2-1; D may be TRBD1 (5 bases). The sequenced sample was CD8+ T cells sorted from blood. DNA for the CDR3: TGCAGCGTTGAAGATCAGGGCAGGAGGCAGTTCTTC. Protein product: CSVEDQGRRQFF.